This TCR beta chain was documented in a study of blood T cell repertoires in COVID-19. Study overall: The samples span acute and convalescent COVID-19 from the United States, Italy and Spain. In each case, the material was cDNA or gDNA derived from T cells, B-cell-depleted T cells, or PBMCs.

Authors' data handling: By means of reference gene primer amplification, nucleated cell counts were estimated. Sequencing used immunoSEQ multiplex PCR; TCRdb keeps in-frame clones, though not all of them. Clone size and the V and J calls come from that table; the DNA yielded D and trimming. This table has roughly 91,000 clones, 80% to 85% appearing once. This clone was seen a few times. This CDR3 has 16 residues. The germline CDR1 and CDR2 sequences are SGHAT and FQNNGV. Trimming took 5 bases from V and 3 from J; bases not matched to a gene: 13. The receptor's source is a man aged 65 to 79 with active or convalescent COVID-19. Sample: peripheral blood. The rearrangement links TRBV11-2 to TRBJ2-7, with 7 bases lining up with TRBD1. The CDR3 DNA reads TGTGCCAGCAGCCCCATTACAGGGGTAGGGGGCTACGAGCAGTACTTC. Translation: CASSPITGVGGYEQYF.